This TCR beta chain was sequenced in a study of OX40 agonist ivuxolimab in advanced cancers. The length of the CDR3 is 16 residues. V dropped 5 bases and J dropped 1; count of bases not matched to a gene: 10. The germline V gene has CDR1 SGHVS and CDR2 FQNEAQ. Sequencing used immunoSEQ multiplex PCR; TCRdb keeps in-frame clones, though not all of them. The table records roughly 73,000 clones, roughly 86% of them present only once. The sequenced sample was CD4+ or CD8+ T cells sorted from blood, obtained in a trial of the OX40 agonist ivuxolimab. The chain links TRBV7-8 to TRBJ2-7; 8 bases match TRBD2. This sequence originates from an adult with an advanced solid tumor such as melanoma, head and neck, liver or kidney cancer. DNA of the CDR3: TGTGCCAGCAGCCATACCGGGGGGGACCCTTCCTACGAGCAGTACTTC. It encodes CASSHTGGDPSYEQYF.